The present T cell receptor beta chain was sequenced within a study of Ad26.COV2.S vaccination and SARS-CoV-2 variants. Overall study: Donor allocation was to the COV1001 Ad26.COV2.S trial arm. Doses of Ad26.COV2.S were injected into muscle once or twice, 56 days apart. Notes on the study in general: With respect to non-spike TCR breadth, vaccine and placebo recipients were similar.

Generated by immunoSEQ multiplex PCR, the TCRdb table keeps only in-frame clones and is missing some. The sample consists of about 680,000 clones, about 89% of them appearing once. The CDR3 sequence is 15 residues long. Trimming removed 4 bases at V and 8 bases at J, with 18 bases between. Per germline, CDR1 SEHNR and CDR2 FQNEAQ (reference sequence). The treatment: 19 received Ad26.COV2.S at low or high dose, single or two shots; about 5 received placebo; per-sample allocation not given. Specimens were obtained on day 63 following the first vaccine or placebo injection. A remark on this clone: Its antigen is undetermined.

This clonotype originated in a person aged 18-65 years who received the Ad26.COV2.S COVID-19 vaccine or a placebo. The specimen was peripheral blood, collected in a trial of Ad26.COV2.S vaccine versus placebo. V and J are TRBV7-9 and TRBJ2-1, with D tentatively TRBD1 or TRBD2 (5 bases each). CDR3 bases: TGTGCCAGCAGCTCGCCAGAGGGGATGAGGGATGAGCAGTTCTTC. Its protein is CASSSPEGMRDEQFF.